This T cell receptor beta chain was sequenced for a study of T cells in narcolepsy. Study-level findings and limits: Autoreactive HCRT-specific and TRIB2-specific clonotypes were marked in same-patient CSF-versus-blood CD4+ comparisons. Autoreactive clone sequences were missing from some blood memory CD4+ repertoires. Autoreactive clonotypes reportedly recurred in blood of same and different patients, not controls.

Sequencing used immunoSEQ multiplex PCR; TCRdb keeps in-frame clones, though not all of them. This sample has under 35,000 clones; about 85% occur once, and the top ten carry 0.8% to 1.2%. As to this clone: Its antigen is not identified. One end of the junction varies from germline; a read error may be responsible.

Germline CDR1 reads SGHRS; CDR2 reads YFSETQ. The CDR3 totals 15 residues. The chain is built from TRBV5-1 and TRBJ1-1; D is uncertain. The receptor was isolated from a human donor in good health. Input material: memory (CD45RA-) CD4+ T cells from blood. The CDR3 sequence is CATEVRALTGTEAFF. The CDR3 nucleotides are TGTGCCACCGAAGTTAGGGCCTTAACTGGGACTGAAGCTTTCTTT.